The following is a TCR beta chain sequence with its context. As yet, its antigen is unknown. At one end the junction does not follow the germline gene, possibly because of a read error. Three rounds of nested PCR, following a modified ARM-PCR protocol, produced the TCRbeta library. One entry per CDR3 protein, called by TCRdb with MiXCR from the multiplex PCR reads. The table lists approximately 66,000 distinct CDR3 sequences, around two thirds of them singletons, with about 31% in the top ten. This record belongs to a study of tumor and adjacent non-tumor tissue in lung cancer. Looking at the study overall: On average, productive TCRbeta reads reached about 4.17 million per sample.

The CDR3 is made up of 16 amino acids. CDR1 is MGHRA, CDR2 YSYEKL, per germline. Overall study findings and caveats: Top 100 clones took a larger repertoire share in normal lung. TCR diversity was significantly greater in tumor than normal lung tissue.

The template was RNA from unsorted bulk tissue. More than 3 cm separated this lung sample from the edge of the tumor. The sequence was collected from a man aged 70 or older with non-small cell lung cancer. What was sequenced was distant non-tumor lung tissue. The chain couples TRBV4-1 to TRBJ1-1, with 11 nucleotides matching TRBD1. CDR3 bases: TGCGTCAGTAGCCGCGGACAGGGGGCGATGGGCACTGAAGCTTCCTTT. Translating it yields CVSSRGQGAMGTEASF.